This TCR beta chain was identified in a study of early T cells in non-severe SARS-CoV-2 infection (dated by TCRdb to about 2021). As for the study more broadly: Because TCR sequencing relied on bulk RNA taken from unsorted whole blood, pairing of alpha and beta chains was not possible. Study-wide findings and limitations: VDJdb matching was skewed toward anti-spike CD8 responses and likely underestimated virus-specific expansions by missing private and CD4 specificities.

The study was a case-control design nested within a healthcare worker cohort in London, UK, with weekly nasopharyngeal swab PCR tests and blood sampling. Healthcare workers were enrolled in the week of the UK lockdown, from 23 to 31 March 2020, and were followed every week for up to roughly 15 weeks. The cysteine opens and the phenylalanine closes a CDR3 of 13 amino acids. Only the CDR3 portion is preserved as DNA: 39 bases, with reading frame beginning at the first base. Germline trimming amounts to 6 bases on V and 7 bases on J, with 6 as the count of junction bases outside the gene matches. Sequences MNHNS (CDR1) and SASEGT (CDR2) are obtained from the germline V gene. Library method: 5' RACE. The instrument given in TCRdb is NextSeq 500. Unique molecular identifiers were attached to individual cDNA molecules in the TCR library protocol so that sequencing error and PCR bias could be corrected. Sequencing covered both TCR alpha and beta chains, and within each sample the abundances of alpha and beta sequences were tightly co-correlated. In the authors' own workflow: Decombinator V4 was used to annotate TCR sequences for V gene, J gene and CDR3. TCRs were defined as expanded if a significant change between any two time points was detected under a Poisson model with p below 0.0001. Abundances of TCRs were expressed as counts per million after normalisation to the total number of TCRs sequenced in each sample. MAIT TCRs were defined by TRAV1-2 paired with TRAJ12, TRAJ20 or TRAJ33, and iNKT TCRs by TRAV10 paired with TRAJ18. VDJdb, accessed 1 November 2021, was searched for CMV, EBV and SARS-CoV-2 annotated TCRs, with TCRs annotated for multiple antigens excluded. Using fastp trimming at Q25 and MiXCR clonotype assembly, TCRdb reanalyzed the public sequencing data and kept in-frame beta chains. CDR3 protein duplicates are merged, each entry listing the most common genes and DNA. The V and J calls here are based on TCRdb, not the publication. A total of 50,000 or so distinct CDR3 sequences appear in this sample, approximately 8% of them only once. In total, the top ten clones hold roughly a tenth of the sample.

There are many counts of this clonotype. This receptor's antigen is unknown. One base away there is no much larger clone; base qualities are not given. The TCR sequence derives from an adult who was a healthcare worker with PCR-confirmed SARS-CoV-2 infection or an uninfected control (not recorded which). The sample taken for sequencing was whole blood. In this chain, TRBV6-1 is recombined with TRBJ2-7; a stretch of 10 junction bases matches TRBD2. The DNA sequence is TGTGCCAGCAGCCTAGCGGGAGAATTTGAGCAGTACTTC. Its protein is CASSLAGEFEQYF.